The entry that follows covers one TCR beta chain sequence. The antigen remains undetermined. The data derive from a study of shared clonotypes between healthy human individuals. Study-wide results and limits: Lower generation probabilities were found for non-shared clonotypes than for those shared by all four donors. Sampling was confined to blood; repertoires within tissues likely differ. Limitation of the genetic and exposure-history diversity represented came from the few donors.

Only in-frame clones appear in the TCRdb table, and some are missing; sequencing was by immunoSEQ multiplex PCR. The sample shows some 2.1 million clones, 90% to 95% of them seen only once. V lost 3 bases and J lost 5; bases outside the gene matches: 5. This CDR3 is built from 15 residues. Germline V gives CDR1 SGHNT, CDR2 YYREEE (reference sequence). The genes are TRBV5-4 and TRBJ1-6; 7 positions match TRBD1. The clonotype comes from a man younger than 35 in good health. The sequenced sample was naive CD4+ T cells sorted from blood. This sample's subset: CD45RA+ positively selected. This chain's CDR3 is CASSSGQRDNSPLHF. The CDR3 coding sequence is TGTGCCAGCAGCTCGGGACAGAGAGATAATTCACCCCTCCACTTT.